Listed below are T cell receptor beta chains from one sample, sequenced in a study of vaccination and CD4 T cells after COVID-19. TCRdb re-called the PCR reads through MiXCR, storing one row per CDR3 protein. The sample includes under 15,000 distinct CDR3 sequences, about 50% of them seen just once. The antigens for these receptors are not known. Sequenced material: CD4+ T cells from blood, cultured in vitro. The source is a human donor who had recovered from COVID-19. The CDR3 runs from the conserved cysteine through the conserved F or W.

v_gene,j_gene,CDR3aa
TRBV5-1,TRBJ1-2,CASSLDRTYGYTF
TRBV6-1,TRBJ1-2,CAGAKETIYGYTF
TRBV20-1,TRBJ1-1,CSAAPTGRMNTEAFF
TRBV11-2,TRBJ2-5,CASSLEGTSGRAGETQYF
TRBV6-2/TRBV6-3,TRBJ1-5,CASRGTDYSNQPQHF
TRBV19,TRBJ2-3,CASSIMVGTDTQYF
TRBV19,TRBJ1-1,CASVRSGVVNTEAFF
TRBV11-3,TRBJ1-1,CASSLQAWGALNTEAFF
TRBV2,TRBJ1-1,CASKGHLNTEAFF
TRBV20-1,TRBJ1-3,CSARGTGTGGNTIYF
TRBV19,TRBJ2-2,CASSILEYTGELFF
TRBV6-2/TRBV6-3,TRBJ2-1,CASSGRGDEQFF
TRBV27,TRBJ2-7,CASRTPMRQGGYEQYF
TRBV5-1,TRBJ2-3,CASSPGQGARADTQYF
TRBV28,TRBJ1-1,CASSRRGKVNTEAFF
TRBV28,TRBJ2-3,CASSREDRTDTQYF
TRBV7-2,TRBJ2-5,CATFSGGLSYAETQYF
TRBV4-3,TRBJ1-2,CASSHYVDRGYGYTF
TRBV7-2,TRBJ2-7,CASSPRRGGEQYF
TRBV27,TRBJ1-2,CASKTGDRNYGYTF
TRBV12-5,TRBJ2-5,CASGLAPWETQYF
TRBV10-3,TRBJ2-7,CAISPTTGNEQYF
TRBV20-1,TRBJ2-3,CSARDHPTGGTDTQYF
TRBV2,TRBJ1-1,CASSGDRANEAFF
TRBV24-1,TRBJ2-1,CATRTLTSGRDEQFF
TRBV12-2,TRBJ2-1,CASRLARGTSGSHEQFF
TRBV11-2,TRBJ1-5,CASSEDNQPQHF
TRBV12-3/TRBV12-4,TRBJ1-2,CASSIYRDGPYGYTF
TRBV11-2,TRBJ2-1,CASSLDGQALDEQFF
TRBV30,TRBJ1-5,CAWSQGRNQPQHF
TRBV20-1,TRBJ2-3,CSALSGANTQYF
TRBV6-1,TRBJ2-2,CASSEVFRRTGELFF
TRBV7-2,TRBJ2-3,CASSLEGSGDTQYF
TRBV20-1,TRBJ1-2,CSARGWAALDYGYTF
TRBV7-2,-,CASRRLAGGYEQYF
TRBV2,TRBJ1-2,CASKAGGDGYTF
TRBV11-2,TRBJ1-6,CASSLTGDNSPLHF
TRBV15,TRBJ2-5,CATSRDPGQPRAQYF
TRBV10-3,TRBJ2-7,CAISGISGSSYEQYF
TRBV10-2,TRBJ2-2,CASSESSLNTGELFF
TRBV20-1,TRBJ1-1,CSARDGGDTEAFF
TRBV28,TRBJ1-4,CASSTLTTNEKLFF
TRBV10-3,TRBJ1-2,CAITAVGGGGYGYTF